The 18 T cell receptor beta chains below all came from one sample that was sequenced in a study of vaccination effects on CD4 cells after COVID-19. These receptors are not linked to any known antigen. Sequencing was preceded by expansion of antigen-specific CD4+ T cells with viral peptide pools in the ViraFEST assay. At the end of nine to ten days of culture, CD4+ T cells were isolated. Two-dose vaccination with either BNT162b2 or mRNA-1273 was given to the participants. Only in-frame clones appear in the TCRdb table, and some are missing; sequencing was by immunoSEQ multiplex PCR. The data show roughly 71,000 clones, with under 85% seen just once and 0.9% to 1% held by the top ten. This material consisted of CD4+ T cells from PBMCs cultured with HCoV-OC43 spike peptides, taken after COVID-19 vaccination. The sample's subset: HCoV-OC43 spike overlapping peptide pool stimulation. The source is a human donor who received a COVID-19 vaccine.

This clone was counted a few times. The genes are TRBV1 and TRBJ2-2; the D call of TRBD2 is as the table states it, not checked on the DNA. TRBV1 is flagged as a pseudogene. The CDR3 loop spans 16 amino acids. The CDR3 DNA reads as TGCACCAGCAGCCTTTCGGGGGGCTTGAACACCGGGGAGCTGTTTTTT. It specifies CTSSLSGGLNTGELFF.

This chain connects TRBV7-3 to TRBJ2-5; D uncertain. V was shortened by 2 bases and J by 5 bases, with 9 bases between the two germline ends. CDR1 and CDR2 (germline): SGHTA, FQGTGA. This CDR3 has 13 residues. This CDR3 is CASSLGVGETQYF. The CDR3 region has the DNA TGTGCCAGCAGCTTAGGGGTGGGGGAGACCCAGTACTTC.

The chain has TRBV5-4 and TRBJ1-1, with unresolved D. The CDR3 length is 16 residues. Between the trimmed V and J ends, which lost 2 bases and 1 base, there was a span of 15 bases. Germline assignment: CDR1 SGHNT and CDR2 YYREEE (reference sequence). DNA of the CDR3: TGTGCCAGCAGCTTCGGATGGGCTTCTAGGAACACTGAAGCTTTCTTT. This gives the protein CASSFGWASRNTEAFF.

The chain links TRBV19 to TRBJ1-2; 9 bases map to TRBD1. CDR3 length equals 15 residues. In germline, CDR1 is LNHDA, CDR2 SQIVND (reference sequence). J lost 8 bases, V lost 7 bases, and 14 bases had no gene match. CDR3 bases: TGTGCCAGTACCAAGGACAGGGGTGGGGTATGGGGCTACACCTTC. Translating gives CASTKDRGGVWGYTF.

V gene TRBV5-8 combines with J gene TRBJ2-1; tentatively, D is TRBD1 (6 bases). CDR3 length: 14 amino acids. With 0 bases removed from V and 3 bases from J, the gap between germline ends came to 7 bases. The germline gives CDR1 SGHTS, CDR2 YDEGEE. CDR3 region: CASSLGDNYNEQFF. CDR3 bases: TGTGCCAGCAGCTTGGGGGACAACTACAATGAGCAGTTCTTC.

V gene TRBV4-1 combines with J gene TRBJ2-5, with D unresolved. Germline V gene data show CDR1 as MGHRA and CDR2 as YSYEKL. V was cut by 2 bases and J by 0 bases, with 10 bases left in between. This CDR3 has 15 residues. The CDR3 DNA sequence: TGCGCCAGCAGCCAATTCGATTCGTACCAAGAGACCCAGTACTTC. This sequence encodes CASSQFDSYQETQYF.

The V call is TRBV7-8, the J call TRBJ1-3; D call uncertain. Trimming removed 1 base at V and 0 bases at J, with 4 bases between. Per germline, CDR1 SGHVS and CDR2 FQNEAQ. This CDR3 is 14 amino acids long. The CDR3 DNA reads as TGTGCCAGCAGCTTAGGGGGCTCTGGAAACACCATATATTTT. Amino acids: CASSLGGSGNTIYF.

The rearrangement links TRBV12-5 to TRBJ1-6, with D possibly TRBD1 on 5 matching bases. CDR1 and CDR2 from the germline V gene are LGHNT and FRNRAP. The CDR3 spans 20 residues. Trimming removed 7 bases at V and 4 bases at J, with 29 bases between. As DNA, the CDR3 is TGTGCTAGTGATCGCTGGGACCAATCAGGCCCAATCTATTATAATTCACCCCTCCACTTT. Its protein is CASDRWDQSGPIYYNSPLHF.

The CDR3: CASSLGLVSEYGYTF. The CDR3 DNA reads TGTGCCAGCAGTTTAGGTTTGGTGTCGGAATATGGCTACACCTTC. V gene TRBV28 combines with J gene TRBJ1-2; the D is unclear. V shed 2 bases and J shed 5 bases, with 15 bases lying between them. The CDR3 loop spans 15 amino acids. Germline CDR1 MDHEN, CDR2 SYDVKM.

The CDR3 DNA reads as TGTGCCAGCAGCCTCCCTGGAATTGCAGTCCCGAACACTGAAGCTTTCTTT. Its translation is CASSLPGIAVPNTEAFF. This chain links TRBV2 with TRBJ1-1; D unresolved. V was trimmed by 6 bases and J by 1 base, leaving 21 bases between them. The CDR3 extends over 17 amino acids. The germline gives CDR1 SNHLY, CDR2 FYNNEI.

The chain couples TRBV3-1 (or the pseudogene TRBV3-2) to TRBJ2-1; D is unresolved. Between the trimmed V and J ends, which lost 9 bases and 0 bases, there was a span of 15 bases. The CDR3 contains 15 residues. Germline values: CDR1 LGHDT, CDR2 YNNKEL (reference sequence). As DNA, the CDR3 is TGTGCCAGTACCGGTTCCCTTAGCTCCTACAATGAGCAGTTCTTC. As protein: CASTGSLSSYNEQFF.

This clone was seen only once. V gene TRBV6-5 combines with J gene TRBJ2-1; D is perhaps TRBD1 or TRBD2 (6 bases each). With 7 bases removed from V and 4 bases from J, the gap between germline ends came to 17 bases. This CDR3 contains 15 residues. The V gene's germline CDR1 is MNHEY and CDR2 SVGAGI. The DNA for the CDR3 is TGTGCCAGCACCTTAGGAGGGGGAAGATACAATGAGCAGTTCTTC. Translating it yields CASTLGGGRYNEQFF.

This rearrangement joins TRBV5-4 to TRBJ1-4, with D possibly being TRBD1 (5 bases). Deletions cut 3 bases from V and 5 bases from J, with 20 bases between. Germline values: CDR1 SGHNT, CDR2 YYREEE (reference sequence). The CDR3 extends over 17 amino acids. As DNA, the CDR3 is TGTGCCAGCAGCTATCGAGGGAGGGGCTCATTGAATGAAAAACTGTTTTTT. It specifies CASSYRGRGSLNEKLFF.

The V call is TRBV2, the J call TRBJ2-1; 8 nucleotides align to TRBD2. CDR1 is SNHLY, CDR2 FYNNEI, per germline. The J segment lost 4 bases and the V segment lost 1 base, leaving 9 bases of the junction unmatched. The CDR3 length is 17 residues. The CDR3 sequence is CASSEGGGGGSYNEQFF. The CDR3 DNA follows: TGTGCCAGCAGTGAAGGTGGTGGCGGGGGGTCGTACAATGAGCAGTTCTTC.

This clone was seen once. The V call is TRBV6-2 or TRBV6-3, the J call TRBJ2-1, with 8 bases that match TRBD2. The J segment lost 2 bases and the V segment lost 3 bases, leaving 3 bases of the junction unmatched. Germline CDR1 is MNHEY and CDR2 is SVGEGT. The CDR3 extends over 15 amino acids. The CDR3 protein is CASSYRGGPYNEQFF. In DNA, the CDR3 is TGTGCCAGCAGTTATCGGGGGGGCCCCTACAATGAGCAGTTCTTC.

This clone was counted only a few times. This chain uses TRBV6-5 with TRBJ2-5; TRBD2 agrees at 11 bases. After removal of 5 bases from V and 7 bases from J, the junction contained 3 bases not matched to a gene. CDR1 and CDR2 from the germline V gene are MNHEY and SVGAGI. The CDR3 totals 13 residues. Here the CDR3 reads CASSTSGGRTQYF. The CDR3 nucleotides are TGTGCCAGCAGTACTAGCGGGGGAAGGACCCAGTACTTC.

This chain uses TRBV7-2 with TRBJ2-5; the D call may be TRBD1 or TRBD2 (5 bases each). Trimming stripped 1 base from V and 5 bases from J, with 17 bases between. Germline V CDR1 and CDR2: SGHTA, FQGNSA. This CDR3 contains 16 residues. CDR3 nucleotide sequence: TGTGCCAGCAGCTTAGGGGGGATCGTGGGGTTCGAGACCCAGTACTTC. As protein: CASSLGGIVGFETQYF.

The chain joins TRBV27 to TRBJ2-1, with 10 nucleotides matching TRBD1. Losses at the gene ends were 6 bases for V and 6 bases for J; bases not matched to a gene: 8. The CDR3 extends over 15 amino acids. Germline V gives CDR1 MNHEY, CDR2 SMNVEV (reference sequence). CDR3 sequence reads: CASSDGTGAGNEQFF. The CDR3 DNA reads TGTGCCAGCAGCGATGGGACAGGGGCTGGCAATGAGCAGTTCTTC.